This TCR beta chain is from a study of human T cells and chemical hapten exposure. This clonotype appeared many times. The antigen is undetermined. The germline V gene encodes CDR1 MDHEN and CDR2 SYDVKM. The CDR3 extends over 17 amino acids. V lost 6 bases, J lost 2 bases, and 10 bases stayed unmatched. For the library, individual cDNA molecules each received unique molecular identifiers. TCRdb re-derived calls from the RACE reads in MiXCR, one entry per CDR3 protein. This sample has 380,000 or so distinct CDR3 sequences, with approximately 5% found just once. Study results and caveats: There was no change with DPC sensitization in TCRs above 1 in 1000 frequency.

Time point reported: patch test 1, 2 weeks after DPC sensitization. Treatment: therapeutic diphenylcyclopropenone sensitization with weekly scalp DPC. Donation of samples came from alopecia patients who were 18 to 70 years old and suitable for DPC. The total RNA was obtained from whole blood that was not fractionated. The chain employs TRBV28 and TRBJ2-7; TRBD2 matches 13 bases. The sequences come from whole blood, collected in connection with sensitization to the hapten diphenylcyclopropenone (DPC). This TCR derives from a woman aged 50 to 60 with alopecia areata. Some clones in this sample may be carry-over from other donors' samples. CDR3 DNA: TGTGCCAGCAGCCCGAAAAGACTAGCGGGAGGACCCTACGAGCAGTACTTC. Translating gives CASSPKRLAGGPYEQYF. Drawing the rest from reference TRBV28 and TRBJ2-7, the complete variable domain is DVKVTQSSRYLVKRTGEKVFLECVQDMDHENMFWYRQDPGLGLRLIYFSYDVKMKEKGDIPEGYSVSREKKERFSLILESASTNQTSMYLCASSPKRLAGGPYEQYFGPGTRLTVT.